The rows below give T cell receptor beta chains drawn from one sample of a study of blood T cell repertoires in COVID-19. TCRdb's copy holds only in-frame clones and misses some; the assay was immunoSEQ multiplex PCR. The sample gives 84,000 or so clones, approximately 92% of which show up once; roughly 6.4% is in the top ten. The sample was peripheral blood. The receptors derive from a woman aged 60-75 years with active COVID-19. The CDR3 runs from the conserved cysteine through the conserved F or W. Each record gives: D gene, V gene, clone size, J gene, CDR3 DNA, CDR3 protein. The D gene is left open where the match is weak. Not every row has a clone size; where given, it reads once, few, many or a size class.

-	TRBV6-5	once	TRBJ2-3	TGTGCCAGCTCCTTGGCTGATACGCAGTATTTT	CASSLADTQYF
-	TRBV3-1/TRBV3-2	-	TRBJ2-1	TGTGCCAGCAGCCAAGATAGAAATGAGCAGTTCTTC	CASSQDRNEQFF
TRBD1	TRBV9	-	TRBJ1-2	TGTGCCAGCAGCGTAGCCGTGGACAGGGTTGGCTACACCTTC	CASSVAVDRVGYTF
-	TRBV5-6	-	TRBJ2-1	TGTGCCAGCAGCTTCCGTGGGGCCGGCAATGAGCAGTTCTTC	CASSFRGAGNEQFF
TRBD1	TRBV2	-	TRBJ2-2	TGTGCCAGCAGTGAAGTCGGGACAGGGAACACCGGGGAGCTGTTTTTT	CASSEVGTGNTGELFF
-	TRBV6-2/TRBV6-3	once	TRBJ1-1	TGTGCCAGCAGTTACGGGTGGCGGGCTGAAGCTTTCTTT	CASSYGWRAEAFF
-	TRBV11-3	-	TRBJ2-3	TGTGCCAGCAGCTTCCTCGGACAGGGAGGGACGGATACGCAGTATTTT	CASSFLGQGGTDTQYF
-	TRBV6-5	-	TRBJ2-1	TGTGCCAGCACAGGACAGTTCTACAATGAGCAGTTCTTC	CASTGQFYNEQFF
-	TRBV5-1	-	TRBJ1-3	TGCGCCAGCAGCTTGGCCGGCAGGGCCTATGGAAACACCATATATTTT	CASSLAGRAYGNTIYF
TRBD2	TRBV6-5	-	TRBJ2-7	TGTGCCAGCAGTTACGGGCGGGAGGGCTACGAGCAGTACTTC	CASSYGREGYEQYF
-	TRBV2	-	TRBJ1-5	TGTGCCAGCAGTGAAACCCCTCAAAAACAGGTGGGGGCCCAGCCCCAGCATTTT	CASSETPQKQVGAQPQHF
-	TRBV20-1	-	TRBJ1-5	TGCAGTGCTAGTGCGGGGGTCAATCAGCCCCAGCATTTT	CSASAGVNQPQHF
TRBD2	TRBV6-5	-	TRBJ2-5	TGTGCCACACGACTAGCGGGGGGACCAGAGACCCAGTACTTC	CATRLAGGPETQYF
-	TRBV6-5	-	TRBJ2-7	TGTGCCAGCAGAGGGGGTCTAGCAGGCGAGCAGTACTTC	CASRGGLAGEQYF
-	TRBV5-1	-	TRBJ2-6	TGCGCCAGCAGCTTGGCCAGGGCAGACTCTGGGGCCAACGTCCTGACTTTC	CASSLARADSGANVLTF
-	TRBV25-1	-	TRBJ1-1	TGTGCCAGCAGTAGCCAGCGGTACACTGAAGCTTTCTTT	CASSSQRYTEAFF
-	TRBV7-2	-	TRBJ1-2	TGTGCCAGCAGCGTAGTCGGGCTCCCTGGAGGCTATGGCTACACCTTC	CASSVVGLPGGYGYTF
TRBD1	TRBV7-9	-	TRBJ2-1	TGTGCCAGCAGCGCTGGGGCAGGGGGTCAGCAGTTCTTC	CASSAGAGGQQFF
-	TRBV7-8	-	TRBJ1-2	TGTGCCAGCAGCTTATCCCTGACTCAGAACTATGGCTACACCTTC	CASSLSLTQNYGYTF
TRBD2	TRBV2	few	TRBJ2-7	TGTGCCAGCAGTGAAGCCGGGACTAGCGCCCCGGTTAAGCAGTACTTC	CASSEAGTSAPVKQYF
-	TRBV27	once	TRBJ2-2	TGTGCCAGCCAACCGGGACATCTCTCCGGGGAGCTGTTTTTT	CASQPGHLSGELFF
TRBD1	TRBV28	-	TRBJ1-3	TGTGCCAGCAGCCCAGGGGGTTCTGGAAACACCATATATTTT	CASSPGGSGNTIYF
-	TRBV6-6	-	TRBJ2-5	TGTGCCAGCAGTCGTGGAGGGGAGACCCAGTACTTC	CASSRGGETQYF
-	TRBV28	-	TRBJ1-1	TGTGCCAGCAGGATACAGGAGAACACTGAAGCTTTCTTT	CASRIQENTEAFF
TRBD2	TRBV5-6	-	TRBJ2-1	TGTGCCAGCAGGTTAGCGGGACCGCACAATGAGCAGTTCTTC	CASRLAGPHNEQFF
-	TRBV5-1	-	TRBJ2-7	TGCGCCAGCAGCTTGCGACCACGGAGCTCTGAGTCTTACGAGCAGTACTTC	CASSLRPRSSESYEQYF
TRBD1	TRBV11-2	-	TRBJ2-2	TGTGCCAGCAGAGTACGGACAGGGGGCGCGGCCGGGGAGCTGTTTTTT	CASRVRTGGAAGELFF
-	TRBV19	-	TRBJ2-3	TGTGCCAGTAGTATCCAACAAAAAACGGGTACGCAGTATTTT	CASSIQQKTGTQYF